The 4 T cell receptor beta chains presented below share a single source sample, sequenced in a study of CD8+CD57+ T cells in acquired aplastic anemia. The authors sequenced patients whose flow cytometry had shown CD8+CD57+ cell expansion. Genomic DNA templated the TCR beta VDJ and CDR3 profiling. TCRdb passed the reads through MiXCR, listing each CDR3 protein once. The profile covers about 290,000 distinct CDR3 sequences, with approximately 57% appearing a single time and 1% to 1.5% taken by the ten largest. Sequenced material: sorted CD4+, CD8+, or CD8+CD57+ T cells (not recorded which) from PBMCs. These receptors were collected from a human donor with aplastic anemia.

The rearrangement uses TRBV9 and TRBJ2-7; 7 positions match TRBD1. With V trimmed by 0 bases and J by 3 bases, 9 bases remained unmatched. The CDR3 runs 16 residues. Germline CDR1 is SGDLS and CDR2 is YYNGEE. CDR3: CASSVGEGAMGYEQYF. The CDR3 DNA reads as TGTGCCAGCAGCGTAGGTGAGGGGGCGATGGGCTACGAGCAGTACTTC.

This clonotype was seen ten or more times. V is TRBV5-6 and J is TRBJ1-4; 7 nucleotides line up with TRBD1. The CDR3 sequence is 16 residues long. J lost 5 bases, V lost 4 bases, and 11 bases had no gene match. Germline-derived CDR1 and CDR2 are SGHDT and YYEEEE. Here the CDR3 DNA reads TGTGCCAGCAGCCGTACAGGGGATGGGGGGAATGAAAAACTGTTTTTT. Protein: CASSRTGDGGNEKLFF.

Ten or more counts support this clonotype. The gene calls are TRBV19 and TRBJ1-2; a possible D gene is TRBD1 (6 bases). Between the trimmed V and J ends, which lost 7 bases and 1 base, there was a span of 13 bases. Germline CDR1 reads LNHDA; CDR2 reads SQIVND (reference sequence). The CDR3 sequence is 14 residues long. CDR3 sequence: CASTEHRVNYGYTF. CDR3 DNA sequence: TGTGCCAGTACCGAACACAGGGTTAACTATGGCTACACCTTC.

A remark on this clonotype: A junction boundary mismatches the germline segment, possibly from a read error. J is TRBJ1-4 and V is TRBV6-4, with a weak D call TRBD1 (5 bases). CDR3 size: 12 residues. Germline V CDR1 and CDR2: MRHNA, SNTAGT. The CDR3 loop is CAISEPAGGLFF. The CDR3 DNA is TGTGCCATCAGTGAGCCAGCCGGGGGACTGTTTTTT.